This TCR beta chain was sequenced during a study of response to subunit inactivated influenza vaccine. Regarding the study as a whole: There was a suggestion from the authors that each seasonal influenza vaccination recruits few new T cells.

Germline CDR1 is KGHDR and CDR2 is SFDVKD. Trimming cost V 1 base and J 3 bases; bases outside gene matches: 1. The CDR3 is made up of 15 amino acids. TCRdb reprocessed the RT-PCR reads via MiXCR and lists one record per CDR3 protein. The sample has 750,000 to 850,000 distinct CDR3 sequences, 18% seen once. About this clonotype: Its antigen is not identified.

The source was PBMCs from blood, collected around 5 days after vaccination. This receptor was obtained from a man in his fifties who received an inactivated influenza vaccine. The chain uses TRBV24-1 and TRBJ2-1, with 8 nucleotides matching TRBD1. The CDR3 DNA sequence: TGTGCCACCAGTGATTTTGGACAGGGCTACAATGAGCAGTTCTTC. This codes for CATSDFGQGYNEQFF.